Each of the 8 T cell receptor beta chains below was sequenced from the same sample in a study of T cell responses to AZD1222 COVID-19 vaccine. Profiling relied on immunoSEQ multiplex PCR, and the TCRdb table lists in-frame clones only, not all of them. The data show nearly 95,000 clones, 75% to 90% seen once. The input for sequencing was peripheral blood, taken 28 days after the second AZD1222 dose. The source is an adult who received the AZD1222 COVID-19 vaccine.

The chain employs TRBV19 and TRBJ2-1; TRBD1 is a possible D gene (5 bases). The CDR3 length is 14 residues. V lost 8 bases and J lost 8, with 19 bases in between. Germline V lookup: CDR1 LNHDA, CDR2 SQIVND (reference sequence). This CDR3 is CASQRTSWADEQFF. CDR3 sequence (DNA): TGTGCCAGTCAACGGACATCCTGGGCGGATGAGCAGTTCTTC.

This sequence joins TRBV7-9 and TRBJ2-5; 9 bases map to TRBD1. J was trimmed by 2 bases and V by 5 bases; bases with no gene match: 3. The CDR3 totals 14 residues. CDR1 SEHNR and CDR2 FQNEAQ come from the germline V gene (reference sequence). The CDR3 DNA reads as TGTGCCAGCAGCCAGACAGGGGGGCAAGAGACCCAGTACTTC. This encodes CASSQTGGQETQYF.

This chain links TRBV4-1 with TRBJ2-7, with D perhaps TRBD2 (5 bases). Germline V gene sequence: CDR1 MGHRA, CDR2 YSYEKL. The V and J ends lost 3 bases and 6 bases respectively, with 15 bases between them. This CDR3 region has 14 residues. CDR3 region: CASSQDWGVSEQYF. Here the CDR3 DNA reads TGCGCCAGCAGCCAGGATTGGGGAGTCAGCGAGCAGTACTTC.

This clone has a handful of counts. This chain joins TRBV7-3 and TRBJ1-1, with unresolved D. The CDR3 is 15 residues long. Trimming left V 2 bases short and J 3 bases short, with 13 bases between. The germline V gene encodes CDR1 SGHTA and CDR2 FQGTGA. CDR3 residues: CASSLDPRSDTEAFF. CDR3 sequence (DNA): TGTGCCAGCAGCTTAGACCCGCGGAGCGACACTGAAGCTTTCTTT.

The chain carries TRBV12-3 or TRBV12-4 and TRBJ2-5, with D unresolved. V shed 1 base and J shed 4 bases, with 4 bases lying between them. This CDR3 region has 12 residues. This chain's CDR3 is CASSLGIETQYF. CDR3 DNA: TGTGCCAGCAGTTTAGGGATAGAGACCCAGTACTTC.

DNA of the CDR3: TGTGCCAGCAGCTTAGGGGGCCGGACAGCTCCTAACTATGGCTACACCTTC. Amino acids: CASSLGGRTAPNYGYTF. The chain combines TRBV7-8 with TRBJ1-2, with a possible D match to TRBD1 (6 bases). The ends were cut back, 1 base at V and 0 bases at J, with 15 bases in the middle. From germline, CDR1 is SGHVS and CDR2 FQNEAQ. The length of the CDR3 is 17 residues.

This clone occurred a few times. The chain is built from TRBV18 and TRBJ1-1; D might be TRBD1 (6 bases). CDR3 length: 15 residues. The germline V gene encodes CDR1 KGHSH and CDR2 LQKENI. Trimming took off 0 bases at V and 1 base at J, with 9 bases between the two ends. The CDR3 DNA sequence: TGTGCCAGCTCACCACCGGGACAAAGGAACACTGAAGCTTTCTTT. As protein: CASSPPGQRNTEAFF.

In its sample, this clone was seen once. The V gene is TRBV2, the J gene TRBJ1-2, with TRBD1 matching over 10 bases. V lost 2 bases to trimming and J lost 8 bases; unmatched junction nucleotides: 5. The CDR3 has 14 amino acids. From germline, CDR1 is SNHLY and CDR2 FYNNEI. The CDR3 DNA follows: TGTGCCAGCAGTGAACTGACAGGGGGCAAGGGCTACACCTTC. Translated, it gives CASSELTGGKGYTF.